Listed below are T cell receptor beta chains from one sample, sequenced in a study of response to subunit inactivated influenza vaccine. TCRdb re-derived calls from the RT-PCR reads in MiXCR, one entry per CDR3 protein. The sample has 530,000 or so distinct CDR3 sequences; 25% are singletons. The source was CD4+ T cells sorted from PBMCs, collected 4 to 6 days after vaccination. All receptors derive from a man aged 50 to 59 who received an inactivated influenza vaccine. CDR3s include the opening cysteine and the closing phenylalanine or tryptophan. Fields, in order: D gene, V gene, J gene, clone size, CDR3 protein, CDR3 DNA. D genes are given only for firm matches. For some rows the clone size is stated as once, few or many, or as a class when expanded; others skip it.

d_gene: TRBD2
v_gene: TRBV12-3/TRBV12-4
j_gene: TRBJ2-2
abundance: few
CDR3aa: CASGRVAGELFF
CDR3nt: TGTGCCAGCGGGAGGGTTGCCGGGGAGCTGTTTTTT

d_gene: .
v_gene: TRBV2
j_gene: TRBJ1-3
abundance: .
CDR3aa: CASCAGAAGNTIYF
CDR3nt: TGTGCCAGCTGTGCAGGGGCGGCCGGAAACACCATATATTTT

d_gene: TRBD1
v_gene: TRBV5-1
j_gene: TRBJ2-5
abundance: few
CDR3aa: CASSLTGQAQETQYF
CDR3nt: TGCGCCAGCAGCTTGACGGGACAGGCCCAGGAGACCCAGTACTTC

d_gene: .
v_gene: TRBV7-2
j_gene: TRBJ2-1
abundance: .
CDR3aa: CASRKAASYNEQFF
CDR3nt: TGTGCCAGCAGGAAAGCGGCCTCCTACAATGAGCAGTTCTTC

d_gene: .
v_gene: TRBV12-3/TRBV12-4
j_gene: TRBJ2-2
abundance: .
CDR3aa: CASDRENTGELFF
CDR3nt: TGTGCCAGCGATCGGGAAAACACCGGGGAGCTGTTTTTT

d_gene: .
v_gene: TRBV20-1
j_gene: TRBJ2-2
abundance: .
CDR3aa: CSARPLLGELFF
CDR3nt: TGCAGTGCTAGGCCCCTTCTGGGGGAGCTGTTTTTT

d_gene: TRBD2
v_gene: TRBV7-7
j_gene: TRBJ2-3
abundance: few
CDR3aa: CASSKGGRDTQYF
CDR3nt: TGTGCCAGCAGCAAAGGCGGGAGAGATACGCAGTATTTT

d_gene: .
v_gene: TRBV6-2/TRBV6-3
j_gene: TRBJ1-1
abundance: .
CDR3aa: CASSYNGGTEAFF
CDR3nt: TGTGCCAGCAGTTACAACGGGGGGACTGAAGCTTTCTTT

d_gene: .
v_gene: TRBV10-3
j_gene: TRBJ2-3
abundance: few
CDR3aa: CAISESIAARSGDTQYF
CDR3nt: TGTGCCATCAGTGAGTCGATAGCGGCCCGGTCGGGAGATACGCAGTATTTT

d_gene: .
v_gene: TRBV7-9
j_gene: TRBJ1-2
abundance: few
CDR3aa: CASSLGTGNYGYTF
CDR3nt: TGTGCCAGCAGCTTAGGCACAGGGAACTATGGCTACACCTTC

d_gene: .
v_gene: TRBV20-1
j_gene: TRBJ2-5
abundance: .
CDR3aa: CSARDTSETQYF
CDR3nt: TGCAGTGCTAGAGATACATCCGAGACCCAGTACTTC

d_gene: .
v_gene: TRBV7-9
j_gene: TRBJ2-5
abundance: .
CDR3aa: CASSLLQSQETQYF
CDR3nt: TGTGCCAGCAGCTTATTACAGAGCCAAGAGACCCAGTACTTC

d_gene: TRBD2
v_gene: TRBV6-2/TRBV6-3
j_gene: TRBJ2-7
abundance: .
CDR3aa: CASSSVLAGPSYEQYF
CDR3nt: TGTGCCAGCAGTTCTGTACTAGCGGGGCCCTCCTACGAGCAGTACTTC

d_gene: TRBD1
v_gene: TRBV5-1
j_gene: TRBJ2-2
abundance: few
CDR3aa: CASSQGTGGATGELFF
CDR3nt: TGCGCCAGCAGCCAAGGGACAGGGGGCGCGACCGGGGAGCTGTTTTTT

d_gene: .
v_gene: TRBV7-2
j_gene: TRBJ2-7
abundance: .
CDR3aa: CASNLAVQGYEQYF
CDR3nt: TGTGCCAGCAACTTAGCTGTTCAGGGCTACGAGCAGTACTTC